The 24 T cell receptor beta chains presented below share a single source sample, sequenced in a study of regulatory T cells in long-lasting Graves disease. To make TCR beta libraries, researchers used iRepertoire HTBI primers and Arm-PCR of CDR3 regions. MiXCR, run by TCRdb on the multiplex PCR reads, gives a single entry per CDR3 protein. The repertoire holds about 430,000 distinct CDR3 sequences, with 15% as singletons. Time point denoted: newly diagnosed GD, antithyroid drugs for less than 3 months. Researchers made the TCR library from RNA that was extracted from PBMCs. These records were also assigned to another study, of T cells in Graves' hyperthyroidism and ophthalmopathy.

Sample: peripheral blood mononuclear cells (PBMCs), taken at new diagnosis, from a patient treated with antithyroid drugs. Receptors originate from a middle-aged woman with Graves disease.

In this sample, this clonotype turned up many times. V usage is TRBV10-3 and J usage is TRBJ2-1; 16 bases are shared with TRBD2. V trimming: 6 bases; J trimming: 9 bases; junction bases outside the gene matches: 8. The germline CDR1 and CDR2 sequences are ENHRY and SYGVKD. The CDR3 is 16 amino acids. CDR3 protein: CAISGTSGREVGEQFF. In DNA form, the CDR3 reads TGTGCCATCAGCGGGACTAGCGGGAGGGAAGTCGGTGAGCAGTTCTTC.

This clonotype was observed many times. This chain joins TRBV13 and TRBJ1-5, with D possibly TRBD1 on 6 matching bases. This CDR3 has 13 residues. Germline-derived CDR1 and CDR2 are PRHDT and FYEKMQ (reference sequence). Trimming cost V 6 bases and J 9 bases, with 15 bases left between them. The CDR3 DNA follows: TGTGCCAGCAGTACGGGGGGCGGATCGCCCCAGCATTTT. Translation gives CASSTGGGSPQHF.

The V call is TRBV10-3, the J call TRBJ2-1, with 11 bases matching TRBD2. CDR3 length equals 17 residues. With 8 bases clipped from V and 5 bases from J, the junction kept 14 bases outside the gene matches. Germline V lookup: CDR1 ENHRY, CDR2 SYGVKD. Here the CDR3 DNA reads TGTGCCATCGGCCCACTAGCGGGAGTCTCCGCGAACAATGAGCAGTTCTTC. Protein product: CAIGPLAGVSANNEQFF.

This rearrangement joins TRBV4-3 to TRBJ2-5, with 7 bases lining up with TRBD2. Germline values: CDR1 LGHNA, CDR2 YSLEER. The CDR3 extends over 13 amino acids. The junction had 2 bases not matched to a gene; V was cut back by 2 bases and J by 5 bases. CDR3 sequence (DNA): TGCGCCAGCAGCCAATCCGGGAGGGAGACCCAGTACTTC. It is translated as CASSQSGRETQYF.

This clonotype came up many times. This chain links TRBV27 with TRBJ1-4; TRBD1 is a possible D gene (5 bases). Per the germline V gene, CDR1 is MNHEY and CDR2 is SMNVEV (reference sequence). The germline V and J ends were trimmed by 6 bases and 7 bases, with 18 bases remaining between them. The CDR3 spans 15 residues. The DNA of the CDR3 is TGTGCCAGCAGCCTGACAGCTGCCGTTACTGAAAAACTGTTTTTT. It specifies CASSLTAAVTEKLFF. The full variable domain, its missing parts supplied by reference TRBV27 and TRBJ1-4, is EAQVTQNPRYLITVTGKKLTVTCSQNMNHEYMSWYRQDPGLGLRQIYYSMNVEVTDKGDVPEGYKVSRKEKRNFPLILESPSPNQTSLYFCASSLTAAVTEKLFFGSGTQLSVL.

This clonotype was counted between two and nine times. Since a much larger clone is just one base distant, this may be a read error. V and J are TRBV7-2 and TRBJ2-1; 11 bases map to TRBD1. The CDR3 runs to 15 residues. Germline V CDR1 and CDR2: SGHTA, FQGNSA. V was pared by 6 bases and J by 7 bases, with 8 bases of the junction left unmatched. This CDR3 reads CASSLWDRGFNEQFF. Here the CDR3 DNA reads TGTGCCAGCAGTCTCTGGGACAGGGGGTTTAATGAGCAGTTCTTC.

Turning to this clonotype: Germline is not matched at one junction end, which may reflect a read error. The chain recombines TRBV18 with TRBJ2-7; a weak D match, TRBD2 (5 bases). Germline CDR1 and CDR2: KGHSH and LQKENI. The CDR3 runs to 15 residues. CDR3 region: CANSPPSGSSYEQYF. The CDR3, as DNA: TGTGCCAACTCACCACCGAGCGGTAGCTCCTACGAGCAGTACTTC.

There are many counts of this clonotype. The V call is TRBV2, the J call TRBJ2-1; D may match TRBD1 or TRBD2 (5 bases each). The V end was cut by 7 bases, the J end by 8 bases, with 12 bases between. The CDR3 runs to 12 residues. CDR1 and CDR2 (germline): SNHLY, FYNNEI. The CDR3 spells CASTVGVDEQFF. CDR3 in DNA: TGTGCCAGCACTGTGGGGGTGGATGAGCAGTTCTTC.

A few counts support this clonotype. Germline and junction disagree at one end, which may indicate a read error. This rearrangement joins TRBV7-6 to TRBJ2-1; 13 bases map to TRBD2. Germline CDR1 is SGHVS and CDR2 is FNYEAQ. CDR3 length equals 16 residues. CDR3 coding DNA: TGTGCCAGCAGCTCATTACTAGCGGGAGGGTTCCATGAGCAGTGCTTC. It encodes CASSSLLAGGFHEQCF.

This clonotype was found many times. This rearrangement joins TRBV27 to TRBJ1-2; D is uncertain. Germline V gene data show CDR1 as MNHEY and CDR2 as SMNVEV (reference sequence). V shed 5 bases and J shed 8 bases, with 12 bases lying between them. The CDR3 runs 12 residues. CDR3 bases: TGTGCCAGCAGTCCGAGTGGCTCGGGCTACACCTTC. Translated, it gives CASSPSGSGYTF.

This clonotype occurred a few times. This likely came from a read error, as a far larger clone is one base away. The chain recombines TRBV13 with TRBJ1-2; weak D call: TRBD1 (5 bases). Per germline, CDR1 PRHDT and CDR2 FYEKMQ (reference sequence). The CDR3 has 16 amino acids. The V gene lost 5 bases and the J gene lost 4 bases, with 20 bases spanning the gap. CDR3 sequence reads: CASSVEGAVSSYGYTF. The CDR3 nucleotides are TGTGCCAGCAGCGTAGAAGGGGCCGTATCCTCCTATGGCTACACCTTC.

This clonotype was counted many times. V and J are TRBV3-1 and TRBJ1-1; D is ambiguous. The CDR3 covers 12 residues. CDR1 and CDR2 (germline): LGHDT, YNNKEL (reference sequence). Deletions cut 0 bases from V and 7 bases from J, with 6 bases between. CDR3 sequence reads: CASSQDAYEAFF. CDR3 coding DNA: TGTGCCAGCAGCCAAGATGCCTATGAAGCTTTCTTT.

This clonotype was detected ten times or more. The chain carries TRBV9 and TRBJ1-3; no definite D call. The germline gives CDR1 SGDLS, CDR2 YYNGEE. V lost 4 bases and J 0 bases, leaving 11 bases between the germline ends. This CDR3 is built from 15 residues. CDR3 loop: CASSPTPGSGNTIYF. The DNA of the CDR3 is TGTGCCAGCAGCCCCACCCCGGGCTCTGGAAACACCATATATTTT.

This clonotype occurred many times. The chain employs TRBV19 and TRBJ1-1, with D possibly matching TRBD1 (6 bases). This CDR3 spans 12 amino acids. The germline V gene encodes CDR1 LNHDA and CDR2 SQIVND (reference sequence). V lost 2 bases and J lost 11, with 12 bases in between. DNA of the CDR3: TGTGCCAGTAGTATATGGGGACACGGGGCTTTCTTT. It is translated as CASSIWGHGAFF.

This clonotype was counted at least ten times. The chain combines TRBV11-2 with TRBJ1-1; D might be TRBD1 (5 bases). The CDR3 runs to 15 residues. The V gene lost 2 bases and the J gene lost 5 bases, with 15 bases spanning the gap. CDR1 is SGHAT and CDR2 is FQNNGV in the germline V gene. In DNA form, the CDR3 reads TGTGCCAGCAGCTTAATTAGGGGCGGGGGTACTGAAGCTTTCTTT. Protein: CASSLIRGGGTEAFF.

Comments on this clonotype: A much larger clone differs from this one at a single base, so this may be a read error. The rearrangement joins TRBV25-1 to TRBJ2-1, with 8 bases matching TRBD2. V trimming: 4 bases; J trimming: 0 bases; junction bases outside the gene matches: 11. This CDR3 has 18 residues. Germline V gives CDR1 MGHDK, CDR2 SYGVNS. The CDR3 sequence is CASSGPTPGLGSYNEQFF. The CDR3 DNA reads TGTGCCAGCAGTGGGCCAACTCCGGGACTAGGCTCCTACAATGAGCAGTTCTTC.

This clonotype showed up many times. The V call is TRBV7-2, the J call TRBJ2-7; TRBD2 agrees at 10 bases. V trimming: 1 base; J trimming: 3 bases; junction bases outside the gene matches: 3. Looked up from germline, CDR1 is SGHTA and CDR2 is FQGNSA. The CDR3 has 15 residues. CDR3: CASSLVASGSYEQYF. DNA for the CDR3: TGTGCCAGCAGCTTAGTGGCTAGCGGGAGCTACGAGCAGTACTTC.

V gene TRBV6-1 combines with J gene TRBJ2-2, with D tentatively TRBD2 (6 bases). The length of the CDR3 is 15 residues. Germline values: CDR1 MNHNS, CDR2 SASEGT. Between the trimmed V and J ends, which lost 5 bases and 6 bases, there was a span of 16 bases. Written as DNA, the CDR3 is TGTGCCAGCAGTATAGGGGACTTAGGGTCCGGGGAGCTGTTTTTT. Amino acid sequence: CASSIGDLGSGELFF.

This clonotype was seen at least ten times. This sequence joins TRBV6-1 and TRBJ1-4; D is unresolved. The germline CDR1 and CDR2 sequences are MNHNS and SASEGT. The ends were cut back, 6 bases at V and 8 bases at J, with 10 bases in the middle. The CDR3 consists of 12 residues. CDR3 amino acids: CASRTAGEKLFF. The CDR3 DNA is TGTGCCAGCAGAACGGCTGGGGAAAAACTGTTTTTT.

This clonotype was seen at least ten times. V gene TRBV10-3 combines with J gene TRBJ2-3; 7 bases align to TRBD1. The J segment lost 0 bases and the V segment lost 7 bases, leaving 10 bases of the junction unmatched. Germline CDR1 and CDR2: ENHRY and SYGVKD. CDR3 length: 16 residues. CDR3 in DNA: TGTGCCATCACCCGGGGACAGAGTACCAGCACAGATACGCAGTATTTT. This translates into CAITRGQSTSTDTQYF.

This clonotype was observed at least ten times. The rearrangement uses TRBV28 and TRBJ2-7; 10 nucleotides align to TRBD1. The CDR3 extends over 19 amino acids. V lost 4 bases to trimming and J lost 11 bases; unmatched junction nucleotides: 26. Germline V CDR1 and CDR2: MDHEN, SYDVKM. CDR3 in amino acids: CASSYAGTGAHITYEREYF. In DNA form, the CDR3 reads TGTGCCAGCAGTTACGCCGGGACAGGGGCTCACATTACCTACGAGCGGGAGTACTTC.

The chain joins TRBV20-1 to TRBJ2-7; TRBD1 might be the D (5 bases). Per the germline V gene, CDR1 is DFQATT and CDR2 is SNEGSKA (reference sequence). CDR3 size: 16 residues. V dropped 2 bases and J dropped 2 bases, with 19 bases sitting between them. CDR3 sequence reads: CSARPPVRLGAYEQYF. In DNA form, the CDR3 reads TGCAGTGCTAGACCTCCCGTGAGGTTAGGGGCCTACGAGCAGTACTTC.

This clonotype was counted many times. The CDR3 spells CASSYSLAGGLEQFF. The CDR3 DNA reads as TGTGCCAGCAGTTACTCACTAGCGGGAGGGCTTGAGCAGTTCTTC. The rearrangement links TRBV6-9 to TRBJ2-1, with 13 bases fitting TRBD2. This CDR3 region has 15 residues. Trimming removed 3 bases from V and 9 bases from J; junction bases left unmatched: 5. Germline assignment: CDR1 MNHGY and CDR2 SVAAGI.

This clonotype was picked up a small number of times. The genes are TRBV11-2 and TRBJ1-5, with a tentative D call TRBD1 (6 bases). Germline loops: CDR1 SGHAT, CDR2 FQNNGV. V was cut by 0 bases and J by 6 bases, with 12 bases left in between. The CDR3 covers 15 residues. The CDR3 DNA is TGTGCCAGCAGCTTAGATCGGACAGATAGTCAGCCCCAGCATTTT. Translating gives CASSLDRTDSQPQHF.